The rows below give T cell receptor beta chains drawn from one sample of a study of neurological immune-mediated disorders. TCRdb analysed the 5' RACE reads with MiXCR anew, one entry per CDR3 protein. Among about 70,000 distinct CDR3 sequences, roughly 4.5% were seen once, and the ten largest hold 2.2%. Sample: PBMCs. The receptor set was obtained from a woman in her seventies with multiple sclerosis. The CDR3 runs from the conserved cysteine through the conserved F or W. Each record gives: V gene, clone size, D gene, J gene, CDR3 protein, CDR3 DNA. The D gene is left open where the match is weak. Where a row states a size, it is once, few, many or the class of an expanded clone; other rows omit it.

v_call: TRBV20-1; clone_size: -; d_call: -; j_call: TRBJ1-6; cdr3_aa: CSALSGGVRNSPLHF; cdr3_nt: TGCAGTGCCTTAAGCGGGGGGGTTCGGAATTCACCCCTACACTTT
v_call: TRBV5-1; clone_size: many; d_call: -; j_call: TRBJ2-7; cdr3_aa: CASSLVGGAAYEQYF; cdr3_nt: TGCGCCAGCAGCTTGGTGGGGGGCGCCGCCTACGAGCAGTACTTC
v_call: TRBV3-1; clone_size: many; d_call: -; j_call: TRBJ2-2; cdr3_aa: CASSQRTIKWTGELFF; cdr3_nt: TGTGCCAGCAGCCAACGGACCATAAAGTGGACCGGGGAGCTGTTTTTT
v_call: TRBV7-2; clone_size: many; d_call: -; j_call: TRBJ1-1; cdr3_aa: CASSLAQRVREAFF; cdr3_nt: TGTGCCAGCAGCTTAGCGCAGAGGGTTCGTGAAGCTTTCTTT
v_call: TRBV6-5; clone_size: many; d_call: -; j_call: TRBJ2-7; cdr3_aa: CASRPGLASTYEQYF; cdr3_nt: TGTGCCAGCAGGCCAGGGCTAGCGAGTACCTACGAGCAGTACTTC
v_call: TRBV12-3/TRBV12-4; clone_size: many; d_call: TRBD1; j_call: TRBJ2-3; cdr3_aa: CASSPDRISTDTQYF; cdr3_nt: TGTGCCAGCAGCCCGGACAGGATAAGCACAGATACGCAGTATTTT
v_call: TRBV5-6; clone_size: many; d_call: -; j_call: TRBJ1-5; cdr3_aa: CASSSQAGNQPQHF; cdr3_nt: TGTGCCAGCAGCTCACAGGCGGGCAATCAGCCCCAGCATTTT
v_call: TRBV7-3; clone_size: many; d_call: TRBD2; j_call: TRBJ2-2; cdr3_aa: CASSLTRDSGGTGELFF; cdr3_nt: TGTGCCAGCAGCTTAACCCGAGATAGCGGGGGTACCGGGGAGCTGTTTTTT
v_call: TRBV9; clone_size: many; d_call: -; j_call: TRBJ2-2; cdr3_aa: CASSVVDSNTGELFF; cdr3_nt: TGTGCCAGCAGCGTAGTCGATTCGAACACCGGGGAGCTGTTTTTT
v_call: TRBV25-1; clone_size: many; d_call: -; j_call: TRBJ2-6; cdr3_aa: CASTPSRGPTGANVLTF; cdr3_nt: TGTGCCAGCACTCCTAGCCGGGGGCCCACTGGGGCCAACGTCCTGACTTTC
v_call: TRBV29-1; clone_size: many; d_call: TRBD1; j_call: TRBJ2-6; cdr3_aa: CSVVGQGRTGANVLTF; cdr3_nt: TGCAGCGTTGTAGGACAGGGAAGGACTGGGGCCAACGTCCTGACTTTC
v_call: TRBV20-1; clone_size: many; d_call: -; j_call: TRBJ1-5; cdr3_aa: CSAPGVGNQPQHF; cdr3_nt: TGCAGTGCCCCGGGGGTCGGGAATCAGCCCCAGCATTTT
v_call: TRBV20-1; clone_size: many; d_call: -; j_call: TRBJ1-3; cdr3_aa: CSAGPGGGNTIYF; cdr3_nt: TGCAGTGCGGGGCCCGGTGGGGGAAACACCATATATTTT
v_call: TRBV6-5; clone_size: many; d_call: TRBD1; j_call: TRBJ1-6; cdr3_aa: CASSEGAWNNSPLHF; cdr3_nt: TGTGCCAGCAGTGAGGGGGCATGGAATAATTCACCCCTCCACTTT
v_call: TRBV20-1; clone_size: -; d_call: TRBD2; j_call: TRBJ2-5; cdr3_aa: CSARRTSGLQETQYF; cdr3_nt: TGCAGTGCGCGCCGGACTAGCGGCCTCCAAGAGACCCAGTACTTC
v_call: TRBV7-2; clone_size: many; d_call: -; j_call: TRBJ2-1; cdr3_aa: CASSYRQGGLYNEQFF; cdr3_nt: TGTGCCAGCAGCTACCGCCAGGGGGGATTATACAATGAGCAGTTCTTC
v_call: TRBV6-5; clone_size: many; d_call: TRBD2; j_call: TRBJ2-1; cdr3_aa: CASSRPGLVNNEQFF; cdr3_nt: TGTGCCAGCAGTAGACCGGGACTAGTGAACAATGAGCAGTTCTTC
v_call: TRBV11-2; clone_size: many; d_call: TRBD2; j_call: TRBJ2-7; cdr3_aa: CASSPTRGLAGRSYEQYF; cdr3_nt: TGTGCCAGCAGCCCCACCCGCGGACTAGCGGGGCGCTCCTACGAGCAGTACTTC